This T cell receptor beta chain came from a study of CD8+ T cells in alopecia areata. As for the study in general: For the treated group, dosing was oral tofacitinib at 5 to 10 mg twice daily. Severity in treated patients was scored by percentage of scalp area affected. General study results and limits: Lesional scalp, especially alopecia totalis/universalis, showed higher clonality than normal scalp. Tofacitinib delivered significant drops in scalp clonality and in expanded CD8+ clones among the top 100.

Reverse transcription of extracted RNA yielded cDNA, which provided the sequencing template. Clones were read by immunoSEQ multiplex PCR, and TCRdb kept only the in-frame ones, dropping some. In the table there are more than 95,000 clones, 61% of which are singletons. About this clone itself: As yet, its antigen is unknown.

Sample treatment: oral pan-JAK inhibitor, 5-10 mg twice daily. The receptor's source is a human donor with alopecia areata. The sample consisted of CD4+ T cells sorted from blood, taken at week 4, from a patient treated with tofacitinib.

The CDR3, as DNA: TGCAGCCACCTAGGGCCGGGGGGGTCCTACAATGAGCAGTTCTTC. It yields the protein CSHLGPGGSYNEQFF. The V call is TRBV29-1, the J call TRBJ2-1; 8 nucleotides agree with TRBD2. V gave up 8 bases and J gave up 1 base; unmatched junction bases: 10. The CDR3 has 15 amino acids. Germline CDR1 is SQVTM and CDR2 is ANQGSEA.